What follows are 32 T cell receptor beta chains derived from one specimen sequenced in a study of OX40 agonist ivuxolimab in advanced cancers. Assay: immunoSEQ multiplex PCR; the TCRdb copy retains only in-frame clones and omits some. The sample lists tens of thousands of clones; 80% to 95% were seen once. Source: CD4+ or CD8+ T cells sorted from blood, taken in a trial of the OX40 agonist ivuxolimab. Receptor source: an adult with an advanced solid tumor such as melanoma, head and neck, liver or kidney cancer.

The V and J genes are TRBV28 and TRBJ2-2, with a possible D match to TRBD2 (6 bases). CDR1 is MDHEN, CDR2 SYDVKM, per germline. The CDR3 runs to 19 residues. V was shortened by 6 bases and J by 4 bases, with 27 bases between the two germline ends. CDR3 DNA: TGTGCCAGCAGCCTATCTTACCTCGTGGGGGGAAAGGGCACCGGGGAGCTGTTTTTT. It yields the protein CASSLSYLVGGKGTGELFF.

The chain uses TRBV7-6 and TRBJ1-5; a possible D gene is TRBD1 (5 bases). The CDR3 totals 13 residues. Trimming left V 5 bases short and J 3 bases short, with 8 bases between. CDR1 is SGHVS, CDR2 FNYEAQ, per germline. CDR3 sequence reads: CASSAGYNQPQHF. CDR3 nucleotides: TGTGCCAGCAGCGCAGGGTACAATCAGCCCCAGCATTTT.

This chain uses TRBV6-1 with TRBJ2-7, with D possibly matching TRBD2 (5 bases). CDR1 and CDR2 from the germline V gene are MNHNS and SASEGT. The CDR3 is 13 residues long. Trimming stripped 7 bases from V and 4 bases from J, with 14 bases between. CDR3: CASTGSGGYEQYF. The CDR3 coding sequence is TGTGCCAGCACCGGAAGCGGCGGGTACGAGCAGTACTTC.

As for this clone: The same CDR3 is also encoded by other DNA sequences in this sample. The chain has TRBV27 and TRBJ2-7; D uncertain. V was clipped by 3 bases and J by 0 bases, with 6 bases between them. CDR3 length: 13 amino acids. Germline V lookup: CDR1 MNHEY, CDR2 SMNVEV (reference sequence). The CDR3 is CASSFASSYEQYF. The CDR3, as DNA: TGTGCCAGCAGTTTCGCCAGCTCCTACGAGCAGTACTTC.

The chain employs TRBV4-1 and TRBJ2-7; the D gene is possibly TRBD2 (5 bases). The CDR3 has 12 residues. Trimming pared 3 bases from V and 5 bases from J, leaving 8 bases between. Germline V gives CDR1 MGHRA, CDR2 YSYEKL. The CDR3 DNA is TGCGCCAGCAGCCATGAGGGAAACGAGCAGTACTTC. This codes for CASSHEGNEQYF.

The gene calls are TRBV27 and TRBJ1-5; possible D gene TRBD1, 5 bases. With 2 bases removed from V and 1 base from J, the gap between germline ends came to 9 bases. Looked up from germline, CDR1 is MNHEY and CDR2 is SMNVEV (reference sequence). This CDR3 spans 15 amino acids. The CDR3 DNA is TGTGCCAGCAGTTTAATCGGGGGGAGCAATCAGCCCCAGCATTTT. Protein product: CASSLIGGSNQPQHF.

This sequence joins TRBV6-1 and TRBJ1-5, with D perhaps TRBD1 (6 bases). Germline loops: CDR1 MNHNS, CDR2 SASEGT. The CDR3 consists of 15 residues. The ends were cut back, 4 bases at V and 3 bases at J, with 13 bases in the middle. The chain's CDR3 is CASSAPWTDNQPQHF. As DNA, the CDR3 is TGTGCCAGCAGTGCCCCCTGGACAGACAATCAGCCCCAGCATTTT.

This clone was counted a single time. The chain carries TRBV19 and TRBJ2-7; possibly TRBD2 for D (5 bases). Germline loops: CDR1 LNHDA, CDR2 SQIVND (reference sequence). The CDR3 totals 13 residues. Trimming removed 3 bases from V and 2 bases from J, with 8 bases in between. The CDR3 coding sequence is TGTGCCAGTAGTATGGAGGAGACCTACGAGCAGTACTTC. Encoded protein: CASSMEETYEQYF.

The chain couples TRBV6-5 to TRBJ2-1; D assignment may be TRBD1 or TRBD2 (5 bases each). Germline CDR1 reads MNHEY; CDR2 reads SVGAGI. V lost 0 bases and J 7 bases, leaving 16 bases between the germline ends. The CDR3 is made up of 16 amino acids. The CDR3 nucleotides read TGTGCCAGCAGTTACTCCAGGTGGGGACCCAATAATGAGCAGTTCTTC. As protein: CASSYSRWGPNNEQFF.

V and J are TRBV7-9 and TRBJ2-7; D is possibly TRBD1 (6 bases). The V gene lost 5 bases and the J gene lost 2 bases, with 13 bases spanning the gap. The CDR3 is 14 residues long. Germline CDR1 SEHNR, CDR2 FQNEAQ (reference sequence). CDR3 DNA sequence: TGTGCCAGCAGCCACCGGGACAATACCTACGAGCAGTACTTC. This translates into CASSHRDNTYEQYF.

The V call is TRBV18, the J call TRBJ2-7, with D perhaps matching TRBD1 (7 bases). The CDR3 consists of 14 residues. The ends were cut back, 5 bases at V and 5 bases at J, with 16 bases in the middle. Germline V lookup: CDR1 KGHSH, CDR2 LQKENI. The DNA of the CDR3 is TGTGCCAGCTCAAACCGTGGAGGGGGCAACGAGCAGTACTTC. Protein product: CASSNRGGGNEQYF.

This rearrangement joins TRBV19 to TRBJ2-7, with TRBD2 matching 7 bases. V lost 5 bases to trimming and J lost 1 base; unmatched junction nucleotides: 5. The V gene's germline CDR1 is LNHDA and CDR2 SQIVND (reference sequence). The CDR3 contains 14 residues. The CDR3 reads CASSVSSGSYEQYF. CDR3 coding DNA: TGTGCCAGTAGTGTTTCTAGCGGATCCTACGAGCAGTACTTC.

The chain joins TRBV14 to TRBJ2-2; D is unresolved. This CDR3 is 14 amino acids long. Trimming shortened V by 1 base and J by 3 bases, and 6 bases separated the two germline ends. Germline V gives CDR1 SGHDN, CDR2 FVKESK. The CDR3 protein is CASSQVAYTGELFF. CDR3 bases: TGTGCCAGCAGCCAAGTAGCATACACCGGGGAGCTGTTTTTT.

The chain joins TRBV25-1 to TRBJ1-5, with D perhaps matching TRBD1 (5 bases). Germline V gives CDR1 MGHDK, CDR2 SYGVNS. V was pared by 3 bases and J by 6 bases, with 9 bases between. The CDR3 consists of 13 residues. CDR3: CASSEGLSQPQHF. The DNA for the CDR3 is TGTGCCAGCAGTGAGGGACTTTCTCAGCCCCAGCATTTT.

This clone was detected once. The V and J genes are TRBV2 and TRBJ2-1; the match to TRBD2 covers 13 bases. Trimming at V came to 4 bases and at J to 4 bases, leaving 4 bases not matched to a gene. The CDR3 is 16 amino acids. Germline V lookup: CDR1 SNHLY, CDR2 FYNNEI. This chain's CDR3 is CASSGTSGRNYNEQFF. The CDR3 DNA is TGTGCCAGCAGTGGGACTAGCGGGAGAAATTACAATGAGCAGTTCTTC. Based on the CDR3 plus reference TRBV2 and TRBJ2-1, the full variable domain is EPEVTQTPSHQVTQMGQEVILRCVPISNHLYFYWYRQILGQKVEFLVSFYNNEISEKSEIFDDQFSVERPDGSNFTLKIRSTKLEDSAMYFCASSGTSGRNYNEQFFGPGTRLTVL.

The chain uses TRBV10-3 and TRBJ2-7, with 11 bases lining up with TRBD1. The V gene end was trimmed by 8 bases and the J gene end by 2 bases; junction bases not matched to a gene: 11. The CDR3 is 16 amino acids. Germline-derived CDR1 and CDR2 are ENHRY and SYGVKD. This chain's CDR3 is CAIFGTGGSGAYEQYF. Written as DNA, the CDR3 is TGTGCCATCTTTGGGACAGGGGGTTCCGGCGCCTACGAGCAGTACTTC.

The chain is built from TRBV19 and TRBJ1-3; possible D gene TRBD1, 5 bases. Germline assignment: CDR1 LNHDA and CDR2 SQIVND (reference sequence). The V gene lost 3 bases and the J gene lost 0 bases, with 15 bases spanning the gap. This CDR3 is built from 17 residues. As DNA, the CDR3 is TGTGCCAGTAGTATGTTGACAGATTCCTACTCTGGAAACACCATATATTTT. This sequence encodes CASSMLTDSYSGNTIYF.

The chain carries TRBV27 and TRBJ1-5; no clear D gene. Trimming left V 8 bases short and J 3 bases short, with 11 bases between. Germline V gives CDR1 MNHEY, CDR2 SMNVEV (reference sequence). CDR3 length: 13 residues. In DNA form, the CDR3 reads TGTGCCAGCTGGAATGGGGTCAATCAGCCCCAGCATTTT. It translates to CASWNGVNQPQHF.

Written as DNA, the CDR3 is TGTGCCAGCAGTCCAATAGCGGAAACCTACGAGCAGTACTTC. Protein: CASSPIAETYEQYF. V gene TRBV28 combines with J gene TRBJ2-5; D might be TRBD2 (6 bases). The J call may be faulty, since TRBJ2-7 better matches the DNA end. Germline CDR1 MDHEN, CDR2 SYDVKM. This CDR3 contains 14 residues.

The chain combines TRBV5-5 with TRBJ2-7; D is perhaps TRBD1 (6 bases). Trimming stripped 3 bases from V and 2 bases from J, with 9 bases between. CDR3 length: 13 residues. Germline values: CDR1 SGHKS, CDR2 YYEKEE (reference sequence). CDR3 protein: CASSYRETYEQYF. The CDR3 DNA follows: TGTGCCAGCAGCTACAGGGAAACCTACGAGCAGTACTTC.

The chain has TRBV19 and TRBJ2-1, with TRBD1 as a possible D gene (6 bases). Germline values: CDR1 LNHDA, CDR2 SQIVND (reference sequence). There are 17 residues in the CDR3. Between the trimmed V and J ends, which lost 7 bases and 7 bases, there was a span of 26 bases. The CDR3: CASTHNAGQGLWNEQFF. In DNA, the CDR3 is TGTGCCAGTACCCACAACGCGGGCCAGGGGCTATGGAATGAGCAGTTCTTC.

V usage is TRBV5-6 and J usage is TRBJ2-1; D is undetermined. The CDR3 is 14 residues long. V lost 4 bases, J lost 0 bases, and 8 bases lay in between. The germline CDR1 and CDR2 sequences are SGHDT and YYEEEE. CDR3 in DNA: TGTGCCAGCAGCCCGACGAACTCCTACAATGAGCAGTTCTTC. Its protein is CASSPTNSYNEQFF.

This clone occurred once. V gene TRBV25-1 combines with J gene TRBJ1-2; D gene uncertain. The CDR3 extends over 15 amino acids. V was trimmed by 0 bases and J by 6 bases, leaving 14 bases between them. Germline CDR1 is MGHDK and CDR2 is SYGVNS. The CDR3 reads CASSEYKARVDGYTF. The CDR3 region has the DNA TGTGCCAGCAGTGAATATAAGGCTCGGGTCGATGGCTACACCTTC.

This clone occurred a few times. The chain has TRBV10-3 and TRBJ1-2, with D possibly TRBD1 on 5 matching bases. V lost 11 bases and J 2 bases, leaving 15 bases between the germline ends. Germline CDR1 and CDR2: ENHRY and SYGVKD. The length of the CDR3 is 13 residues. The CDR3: CASRGGENYGYTF. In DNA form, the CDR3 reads TGTGCCTCCCGGGGAGGGGAAAACTATGGCTACACCTTC.

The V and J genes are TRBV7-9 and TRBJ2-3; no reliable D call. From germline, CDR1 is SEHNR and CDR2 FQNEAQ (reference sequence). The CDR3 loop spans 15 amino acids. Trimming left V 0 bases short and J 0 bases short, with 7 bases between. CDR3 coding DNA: TGTGCCAGCAGCTTAGCCGGAGAGAGCACAGATACGCAGTATTTT. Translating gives CASSLAGESTDTQYF.

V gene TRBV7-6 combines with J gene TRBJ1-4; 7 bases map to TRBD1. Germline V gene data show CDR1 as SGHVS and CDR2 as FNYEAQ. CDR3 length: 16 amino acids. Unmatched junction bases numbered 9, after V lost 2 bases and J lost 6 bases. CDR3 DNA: TGTGCCAGCAGCTTAAATAGGCAGCAGGGGGATGAAAAACTGTTTTTT. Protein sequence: CASSLNRQQGDEKLFF.

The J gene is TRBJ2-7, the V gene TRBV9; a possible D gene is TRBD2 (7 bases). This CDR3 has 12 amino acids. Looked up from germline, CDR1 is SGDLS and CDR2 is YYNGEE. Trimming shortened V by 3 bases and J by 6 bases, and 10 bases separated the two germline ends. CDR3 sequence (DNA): TGTGCCAGCAGCGAGGGGGGGACCGAGCAGTACTTC. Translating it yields CASSEGGTEQYF.

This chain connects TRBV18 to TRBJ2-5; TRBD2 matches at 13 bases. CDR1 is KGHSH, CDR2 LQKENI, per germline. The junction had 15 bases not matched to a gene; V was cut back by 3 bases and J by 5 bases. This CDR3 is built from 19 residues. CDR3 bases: TGTGCCAGCTCACCCATCGGACTAGCGGGAGTGGGGTTTGAGGAGACCCAGTACTTC. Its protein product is CASSPIGLAGVGFEETQYF.

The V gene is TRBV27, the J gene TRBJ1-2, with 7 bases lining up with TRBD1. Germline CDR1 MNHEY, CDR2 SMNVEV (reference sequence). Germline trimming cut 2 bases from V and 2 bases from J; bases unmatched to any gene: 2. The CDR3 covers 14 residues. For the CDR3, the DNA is TGTGCCAGCAGTTTAATAGGGGGCAACTATGGCTACACCTTC. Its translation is CASSLIGGNYGYTF.

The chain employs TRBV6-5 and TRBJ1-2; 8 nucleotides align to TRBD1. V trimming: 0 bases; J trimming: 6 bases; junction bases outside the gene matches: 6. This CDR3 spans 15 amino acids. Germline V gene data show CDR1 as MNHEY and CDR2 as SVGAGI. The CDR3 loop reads CASSYSAGQGDGYTF. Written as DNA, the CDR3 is TGTGCCAGCAGTTACTCGGCTGGACAGGGCGATGGCTACACCTTC.

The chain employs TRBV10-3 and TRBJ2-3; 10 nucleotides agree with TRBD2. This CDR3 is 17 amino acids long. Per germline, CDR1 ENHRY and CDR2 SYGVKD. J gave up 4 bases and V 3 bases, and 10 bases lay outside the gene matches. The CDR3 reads CAISEGLAGAVADTQYF. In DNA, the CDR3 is TGTGCCATCAGTGAAGGGCTAGCGGGAGCCGTAGCAGATACGCAGTATTTT.

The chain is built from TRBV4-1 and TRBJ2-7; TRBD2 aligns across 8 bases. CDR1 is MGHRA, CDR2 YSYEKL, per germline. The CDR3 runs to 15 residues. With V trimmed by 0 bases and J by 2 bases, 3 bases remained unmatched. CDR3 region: CASSQELAVTYEQYF. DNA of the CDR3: TGCGCCAGCAGCCAAGAACTAGCGGTGACCTACGAGCAGTACTTC.